The 7 T cell receptor beta chains in this list originate from one sample, sequenced in a study of human T cells and chemical hapten exposure. TCRdb called the RACE reads again in MiXCR, with one record for every CDR3 protein. The sample lists about 77,000 distinct CDR3 sequences; approximately 15% were seen once. The time point: pre-sensitization, week 0. Regarding treatment: therapeutic diphenylcyclopropenone sensitization with weekly scalp DPC. The sample here was whole blood, taken in connection with sensitization to the hapten diphenylcyclopropenone (DPC). Source of these receptors: a woman aged 50 to 65 with alopecia areata. Some clones in this sample may be carry-over from other donors' samples.

This clonotype was seen only a few times. This chain uses TRBV30 with TRBJ2-2; D is uncertain. This CDR3 contains 13 residues. Germline CDR1 GTSNPN, CDR2 SVGIG (reference sequence). V lost 0 bases and J 4 bases, leaving 6 bases between the germline ends. In DNA, the CDR3 is TGTGCCTGGAGTGTCGTTAGCACCGGGGAGCTGTTTTTT. It encodes CAWSVVSTGELFF.

V gene TRBV7-2 combines with J gene TRBJ2-2; D is ambiguous. The V gene lost 3 bases and the J gene lost 7 bases, with 6 bases spanning the gap. Germline CDR1 is SGHTA and CDR2 is FQGNSA. This CDR3 contains 12 residues. CDR3 amino acids: CASSFRRGELFF. For the CDR3, the DNA is TGTGCCAGCAGCTTTCGACGCGGGGAGCTGTTTTTT.

This clonotype was observed a few times. The chain is built from TRBV20-1 and TRBJ2-7; TRBD1 matches 8 bases. The CDR3 runs to 16 residues. Germline V lookup: CDR1 DFQATT, CDR2 SNEGSKA (reference sequence). J lost 2 bases, V lost 0 bases, and 9 bases had no gene match. The CDR3 sequence is CSARDLGQGDPYEQYF. In DNA, the CDR3 is TGCAGTGCTAGAGACCTCGGACAGGGAGATCCCTACGAGCAGTACTTC.

This clonotype occurred a few times. The chain employs TRBV27 and TRBJ2-1; 9 bases are a match to TRBD2. The CDR3 is made up of 16 amino acids. V trimming: 6 bases; J trimming: 10 bases; junction bases outside the gene matches: 16. Looked up from germline, CDR1 is MNHEY and CDR2 is SMNVEV (reference sequence). The CDR3 DNA reads TGTGCCAGCAGCCCAACCTTAGCGGGGGCATTACGGGAGCAGTTCTTC. Its translation: CASSPTLAGALREQFF.

There are a few counts of this clonotype. The chain carries TRBV20-1 and TRBJ2-1; D not certain. This CDR3 has 15 residues. Trimming stripped 5 bases from V and 6 bases from J, with 20 bases between. In germline, CDR1 is DFQATT, CDR2 SNEGSKA (reference sequence). CDR3 sequence (DNA): TGCAGTGCTGTTGGACCTACGACGAGCCGCAATGAGCAGTTCTTC. This translates into CSAVGPTTSRNEQFF.

This clonotype was seen a few times. The gene calls are TRBV29-1 and TRBJ2-5; 10 nucleotides match TRBD1. With 3 bases clipped from V and 5 bases from J, the junction kept 6 bases outside the gene matches. CDR1 and CDR2 from the germline V gene are SQVTM and ANQGSEA. The CDR3 consists of 14 residues. The CDR3 bases are TGCAGCGTTGATGGTGACAGGGGGCTGGAGACCCAGTACTTC. It specifies CSVDGDRGLETQYF.

V and J are TRBV6-5 and TRBJ1-1; D remains unclear. CDR1 is MNHEY, CDR2 SVGAGI, per germline. This CDR3 comprises 13 residues. V lost 7 bases and J 3 bases, leaving 12 bases between the germline ends. The chain's CDR3 is CASTIGPHTEAFF. As DNA, the CDR3 is TGTGCCAGCACTATCGGGCCTCACACTGAAGCTTTCTTT.